This T cell receptor (beta chain) is drawn from a study of blood T cells in healthy people across ages. About the study: About one barcoded beta molecule per two T cells was the capture yield of template switching.

Overall study results and limits: The study found more naive CD4+ cells and higher diversity in long-lived than aged donors. Since the PBMCs were unsorted, naive and antigen-experienced cells could not be conclusively compared.

The use of a sample-barcoded 5' primer and a J-beta primer mix characterized a second PCR of about 7 to 12 cycles. Every sample gave at least 2.5 million paired-end reads containing CDR3. TCRdb re-called the 5' RACE reads through MiXCR, storing one row per CDR3 protein. The sample has under 1 million distinct CDR3 sequences, more than 40% seen once; the top ten hold roughly 18%. As regards this clonotype: Its antigen remains unidentified.

V lost 3 bases and J lost 4, with 11 bases in between. Germline CDR1 MNHNS, CDR2 SASEGT. This CDR3 comprises 14 residues. This chain links TRBV6-1 with TRBJ2-3, with D perhaps matching TRBD1 or TRBD2 (5 bases each). The receptor comes from a man in his sixties in good health. The sample was blood. CDR3 sequence reads: CASSDVGTADTQYF. In DNA form, the CDR3 reads TGTGCCAGCAGTGACGTAGGGACGGCAGATACGCAGTATTTT.